The 16 T cell receptor beta chains listed next were all sequenced from one sample in a study of blood T cell repertoires in COVID-19. Some clones are missing from TCRdb's copy, which holds only in-frame ones; the method was immunoSEQ multiplex PCR. Of about 200,000 clones detected, roughly three quarters appear once; the ten largest clones hold roughly 5.6%. Sequencing was performed on peripheral blood. These receptors originate from a woman between 40 and 50 years old with COVID-19, enrolled during active disease.

This clone was seen more than once but under ten times. This sequence joins TRBV5-1 and TRBJ1-1; 8 positions match TRBD1. Germline V gene lookup returns CDR1 SGHRS and CDR2 YFSETQ. V shed 0 bases, J shed 1 base, and the junction held 2 bases outside the gene matches. This CDR3 contains 15 residues. The CDR3 is CASSLGTGRNTEAFF. The CDR3 DNA reads TGCGCCAGCAGCTTGGGGACAGGGAGGAACACTGAAGCTTTCTTT.

The CDR3 DNA is TGTGCCAGCAGTTCCGGGACTAGCTTAGGGTCCTACGAGCAGTACTTC. As protein: CASSSGTSLGSYEQYF. V is TRBV6-5 and J is TRBJ2-7, with 9 bases aligning to TRBD2. Germline V CDR1 and CDR2: MNHEY, SVGAGI. The CDR3 is 16 amino acids. J lost 1 base, V lost 4 bases, and 8 bases had no gene match.

The chain links TRBV7-2 to TRBJ2-3; TRBD2 is a possible D gene (5 bases). The CDR3 runs 16 residues. CDR1 and CDR2 from the germline V gene are SGHTA and FQGNSA. Trimming removed 5 bases at V and 6 bases at J, with 21 bases between. The chain's CDR3 is CASSTRLGVVVDTQYF. As DNA, the CDR3 is TGTGCCAGCAGCACTAGGCTAGGAGTTGTTGTGGATACGCAGTATTTT.

This chain links TRBV6-4 with TRBJ1-1, with TRBD1 identical over 8 bases. The trim removed 0 bases at V and 8 bases at J, leaving 2 bases unmatched. Per the germline V gene, CDR1 is MRHNA and CDR2 is SNTAGT. This CDR3 comprises 13 residues. CDR3 in amino acids: CASSDSRTGEAFF. The DNA of the CDR3 is TGTGCCAGCAGTGACTCGCGGACAGGGGAAGCTTTCTTT.

V and J are TRBV6-4 and TRBJ1-2; D perhaps matches TRBD1 (5 bases). The V and J ends lost 6 bases and 6 bases respectively, with 11 bases between them. The CDR3 is made up of 12 amino acids. From germline, CDR1 is MRHNA and CDR2 SNTAGT. The CDR3 protein is CASSDTGHGYTF. CDR3 nucleotide sequence: TGTGCCAGCAGCGATACAGGTCATGGCTACACCTTC.

This CDR3 is CASSQTEREQYF. CDR3 in DNA: TGTGCCAGCTCCCAGACAGAGCGCGAGCAGTACTTC. V is TRBV18 and J is TRBJ2-7; D perhaps matches TRBD1 (5 bases). Germline V gene lookup returns CDR1 KGHSH and CDR2 LQKENI. The V end lost 6 bases, the J end lost 6 bases, and 12 bases lay between the germline ends. The CDR3 runs 12 residues. Together with reference TRBV18 and TRBJ2-7, the CDR3 gives the full variable domain: NAGVMQNPRHLVRRRGQEARLRCSPMKGHSHVYWYRQLPEEGLKFMVYLQKENIIDESGMPKERFSAEFPKEGPSILRIQQVVRGDSAAYFCASSQTEREQYFGPGTRLTVT.

This chain uses TRBV3-1 (or the pseudogene TRBV3-2) with TRBJ2-1; 8 nucleotides match TRBD2. With V trimmed by 4 bases and J by 0 bases, 17 bases remained unmatched. Germline CDR1 is LGHDT and CDR2 is YNNKEL (reference sequence). This CDR3 is 20 amino acids long. The CDR3 DNA reads TGTGCCAGCAGCCGCGTTATACTAACCGGGACTAGTTACTCCTACAATGAGCAGTTCTTC. The encoded protein is CASSRVILTGTSYSYNEQFF.

The J gene is TRBJ2-7, the V gene TRBV6-2 or TRBV6-3; 7 bases are shared with TRBD2. From germline, CDR1 is MNHEY and CDR2 SVGEGT. This CDR3 spans 15 amino acids. V lost 2 bases, J lost 1 base, and 5 bases stayed unmatched. CDR3 sequence reads: CASSYAAGPSYEQYF. DNA for the CDR3: TGTGCCAGCAGTTACGCAGCGGGGCCTTCCTACGAGCAGTACTTC.

This clone has just a few counts. V gene TRBV7-6 combines with J gene TRBJ2-1; unclear D gene. This CDR3 has 17 residues. Germline CDR1 SGHVS, CDR2 FNYEAQ. Deletions cut 1 base from V and 0 bases from J, with 13 bases between. CDR3 in DNA: TGTGCCAGCAGCTTAGATGTCTCATACAGCTCCTACAATGAGCAGTTCTTC. As protein: CASSLDVSYSSYNEQFF.

J is TRBJ2-5 and V is TRBV4-1, with 10 positions matching TRBD2. The V gene's germline CDR1 is MGHRA and CDR2 YSYEKL. J gave up 5 bases and V 6 bases, and 12 bases lay outside the gene matches. The CDR3 has 16 amino acids. CDR3 nucleotide sequence: TGCGCCAGCAGGCCCCGGGGAGCGGGAGGGCCGGAGACCCAGTACTTC. It is translated as CASRPRGAGGPETQYF.

This clone was observed a handful of times. The chain recombines TRBV7-8 with TRBJ1-5; TRBD1 aligns across 9 bases. V was clipped by 2 bases and J by 7 bases; unmatched bases: 6. This CDR3 is 15 amino acids long. Germline values: CDR1 SGHVS, CDR2 FQNEAQ. In DNA, the CDR3 is TGTGCCAGCAGCTTATCACAGGGGGCCAACCAGCCCCAGCATTTT. Translated: CASSLSQGANQPQHF.

The CDR3 sequence is CASSVGSVAQETQYF. For the CDR3, the DNA is TGTGCCAGCAGCGTAGGGTCGGTCGCCCAAGAGACCCAGTACTTC. The chain is built from TRBV9 and TRBJ2-5; no clear D. Germline V gene lookup returns CDR1 SGDLS and CDR2 YYNGEE. With 0 bases removed from V and 1 base from J, the gap between germline ends came to 10 bases. The CDR3 loop spans 15 amino acids.

The V call is TRBV24-1, the J call TRBJ2-5; the match to TRBD2 covers 7 bases. The CDR3 totals 14 residues. Germline V gene data show CDR1 as KGHDR and CDR2 as SFDVKD. Trimming took 2 bases from V and 5 from J; bases not matched to a gene: 4. The CDR3 reads CATSDSRGGETQYF. CDR3 nucleotide sequence: TGTGCCACCAGTGATTCCCGGGGAGGGGAGACCCAGTACTTC.

The DNA of the CDR3 is TGTGCCAGCAGACTAGCGGGCGGGGCTAGTCCCAATCCCACAGATACGCAGTATTTT. This encodes CASRLAGGASPNPTDTQYF. This chain connects TRBV5-4 to TRBJ2-3; 9 bases agree with TRBD2. V lost 5 bases, J lost 2 bases, and 18 bases stayed unmatched. The CDR3 runs to 19 residues. From germline, CDR1 is SGHNT and CDR2 YYREEE (reference sequence).

CDR3 region: CASSIQGFQETQYF. In DNA form, the CDR3 reads TGTGCCAGCAGCATCCAGGGGTTTCAAGAGACCCAGTACTTC. The chain carries TRBV11-2 and TRBJ2-5, with D possibly matching TRBD1 (6 bases). The CDR3 length is 14 residues. V lost 5 bases and J lost 2, with 12 bases in between. Germline lookup yields CDR1 SGHAT and CDR2 FQNNGV.

The chain employs TRBV27 and TRBJ2-3; tentatively, D is TRBD1 (6 bases). Trimming cost V 2 bases and J 4 bases, with 19 bases left between them. Germline V gene sequence: CDR1 MNHEY, CDR2 SMNVEV (reference sequence). This CDR3 spans 17 amino acids. The CDR3 sequence: CASSLIQQGYGADTQYF. In DNA, the CDR3 is TGTGCCAGCAGTTTAATACAACAGGGTTATGGGGCAGATACGCAGTATTTT.